Reported below is one T cell receptor beta chain. Its antigen remains unidentified. The V and J ends lost 0 bases and 6 bases respectively, with 12 bases between them. Per germline, CDR1 SGHDT and CDR2 YYEEEE. The CDR3 contains 14 residues. Some clones are missing from TCRdb's copy, which holds only in-frame ones; the method was immunoSEQ multiplex PCR. The repertoire holds about 81,000 clones, with about 91% as singletons. The data derive from a study of graft-versus-host responses after intestinal transplantation. Study details: Each transplant was multivisceral, liver-intestinal, or isolated intestinal.

The clonotype comes from a human donor who was the organ donor for an intestinal transplant. The sample was unstimulated CD4+ T cells sorted from spleen or lymph node cells, taken before transplant. The chain has TRBV5-6 and TRBJ1-1; D may be TRBD1 (5 bases). DNA for the CDR3: TGTGCCAGCAGCTTGGGGGGCTGGGTCGCTGAAGCTTTCTTT. Translating it yields CASSLGGWVAEAFF.